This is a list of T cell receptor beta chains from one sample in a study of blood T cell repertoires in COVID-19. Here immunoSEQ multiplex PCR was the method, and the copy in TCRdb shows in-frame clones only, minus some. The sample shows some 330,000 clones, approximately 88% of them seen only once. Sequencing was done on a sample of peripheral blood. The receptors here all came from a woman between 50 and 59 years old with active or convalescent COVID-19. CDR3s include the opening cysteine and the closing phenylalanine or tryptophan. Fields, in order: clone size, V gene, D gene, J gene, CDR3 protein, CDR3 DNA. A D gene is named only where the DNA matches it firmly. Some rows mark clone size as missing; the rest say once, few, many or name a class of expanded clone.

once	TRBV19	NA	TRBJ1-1	CASSLRGGHTEAFF	TGTGCCAGTAGCCTTCGGGGGGGACACACTGAAGCTTTCTTT
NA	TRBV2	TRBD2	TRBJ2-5	CASTVGAGVGETQYF	TGTGCCAGCACCGTCGGGGCGGGAGTGGGTGAGACCCAGTACTTC
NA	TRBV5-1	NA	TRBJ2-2	CASSLSTPRNTGELFF	TGCGCCAGCAGCTTGAGTACTCCTAGGAACACCGGGGAGCTGTTTTTT
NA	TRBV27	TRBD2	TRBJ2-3	CALGAGGTQYF	TGTGCCCTGGGGGCGGGGGGTACGCAGTATTTT
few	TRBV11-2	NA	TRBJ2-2	CASSPLNPGAGELFF	TGTGCCAGCAGCCCTCTTAACCCAGGGGCCGGGGAGCTGTTTTTT
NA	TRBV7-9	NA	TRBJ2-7	CASSKQGPGEQYF	TGTGCCAGCAGCAAGCAGGGGCCGGGAGAGCAGTACTTC
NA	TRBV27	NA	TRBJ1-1	CASSPGGSFLTEAFF	TGTGCCAGCAGCCCAGGAGGGTCCTTCCTCACTGAAGCTTTCTTT
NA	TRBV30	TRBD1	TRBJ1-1	CAFSTNRGWGNTEAFF	TGTGCCTTCTCGACAAACAGGGGCTGGGGAAACACTGAAGCTTTCTTT
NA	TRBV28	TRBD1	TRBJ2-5	CASSSGQGRRGTQYF	TGTGCCAGCAGTTCAGGACAGGGCAGGCGGGGGACCCAGTACTTC
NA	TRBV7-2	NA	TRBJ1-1	CASSQLGGAEAFF	TGTGCCAGCAGCCAACTCGGGGGGGCTGAAGCTTTCTTT
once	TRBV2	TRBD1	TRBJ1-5	CASSDWTGGNQPQHF	TGTGCCAGCAGTGACTGGACAGGGGGGAATCAGCCCCAGCATTTT